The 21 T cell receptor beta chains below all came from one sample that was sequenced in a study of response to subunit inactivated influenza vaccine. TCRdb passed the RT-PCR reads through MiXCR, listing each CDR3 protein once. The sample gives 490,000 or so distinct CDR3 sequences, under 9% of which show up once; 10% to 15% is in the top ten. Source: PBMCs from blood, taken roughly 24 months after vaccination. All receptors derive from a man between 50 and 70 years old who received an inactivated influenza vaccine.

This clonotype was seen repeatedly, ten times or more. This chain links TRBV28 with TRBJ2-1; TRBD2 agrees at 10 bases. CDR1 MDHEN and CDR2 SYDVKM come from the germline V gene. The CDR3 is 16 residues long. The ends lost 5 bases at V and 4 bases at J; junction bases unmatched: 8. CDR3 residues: CASSPLSGRAYNEQFF. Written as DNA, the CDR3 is TGTGCCAGCAGTCCTCTAAGCGGGAGGGCGTACAATGAGCAGTTCTTC.

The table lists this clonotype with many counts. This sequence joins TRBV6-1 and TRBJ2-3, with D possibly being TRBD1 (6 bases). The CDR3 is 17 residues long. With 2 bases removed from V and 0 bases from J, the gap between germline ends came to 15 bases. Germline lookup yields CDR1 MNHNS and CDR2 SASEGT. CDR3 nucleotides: TGTGCCAGCAGTGAATGGGTAGGGGGTAGCAGCACAGATACGCAGTATTTT. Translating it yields CASSEWVGGSSTDTQYF.

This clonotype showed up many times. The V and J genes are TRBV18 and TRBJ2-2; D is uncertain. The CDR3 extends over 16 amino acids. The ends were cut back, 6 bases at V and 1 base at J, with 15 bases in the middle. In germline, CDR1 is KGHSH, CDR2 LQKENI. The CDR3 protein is CASSRPLRQNTGELFF. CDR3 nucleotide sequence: TGTGCCAGCTCGCGTCCTCTGCGGCAGAACACCGGGGAGCTGTTTTTT. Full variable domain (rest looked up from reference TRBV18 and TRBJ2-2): NAGVMQNPRHLVRRRGQEARLRCSPMKGHSHVYWYRQLPEEGLKFMVYLQKENIIDESGMPKERFSAEFPKEGPSILRIQQVVRGDSAAYFCASSRPLRQNTGELFFGEGSRLTVL.

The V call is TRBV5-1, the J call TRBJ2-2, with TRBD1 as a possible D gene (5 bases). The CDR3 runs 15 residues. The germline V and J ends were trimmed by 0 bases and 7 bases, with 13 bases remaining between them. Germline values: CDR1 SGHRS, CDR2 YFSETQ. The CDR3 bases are TGCGCCAGCAGCTTGGAACCAGGGTTCGACGGGGAGCTGTTTTTT. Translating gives CASSLEPGFDGELFF.

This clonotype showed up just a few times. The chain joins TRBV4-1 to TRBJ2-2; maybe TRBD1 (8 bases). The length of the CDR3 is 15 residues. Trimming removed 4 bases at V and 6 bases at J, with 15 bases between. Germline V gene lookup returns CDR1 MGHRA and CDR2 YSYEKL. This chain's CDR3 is CASSPQGAGAGELFF. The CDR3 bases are TGCGCCAGCAGCCCTCAGGGGGCGGGGGCCGGGGAGCTGTTTTTT.

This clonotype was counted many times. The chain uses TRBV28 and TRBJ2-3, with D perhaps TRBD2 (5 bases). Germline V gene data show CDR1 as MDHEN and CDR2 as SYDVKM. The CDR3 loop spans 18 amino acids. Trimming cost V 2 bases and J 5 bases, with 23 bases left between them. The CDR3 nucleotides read TGTGCCAGCAGTTTAAGACCTTACCTCCGCCGGGAACAAGATACGCAGTATTTT. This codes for CASSLRPYLRREQDTQYF.

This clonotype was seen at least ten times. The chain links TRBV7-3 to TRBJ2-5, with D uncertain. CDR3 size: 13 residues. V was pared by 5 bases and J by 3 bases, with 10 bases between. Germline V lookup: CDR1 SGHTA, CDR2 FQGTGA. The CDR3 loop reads CASSRTKEETQYF. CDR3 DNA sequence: TGTGCCAGCAGCCGGACCAAGGAAGAGACCCAGTACTTC.

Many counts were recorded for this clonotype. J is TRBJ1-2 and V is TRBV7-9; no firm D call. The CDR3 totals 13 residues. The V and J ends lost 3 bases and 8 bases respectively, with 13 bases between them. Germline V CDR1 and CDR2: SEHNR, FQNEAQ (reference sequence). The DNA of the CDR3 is TGTGCCAGCAGCTTTAGGCGCCTGGGGGGCTACACCTTC. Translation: CASSFRRLGGYTF.

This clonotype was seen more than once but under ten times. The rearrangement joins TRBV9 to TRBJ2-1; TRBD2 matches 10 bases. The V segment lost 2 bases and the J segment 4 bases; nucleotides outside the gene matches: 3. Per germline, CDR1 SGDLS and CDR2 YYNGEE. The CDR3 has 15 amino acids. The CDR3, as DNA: TGTGCCAGCAGCGTCTTACTAGCGGGGTACAATGAGCAGTTCTTC. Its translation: CASSVLLAGYNEQFF.

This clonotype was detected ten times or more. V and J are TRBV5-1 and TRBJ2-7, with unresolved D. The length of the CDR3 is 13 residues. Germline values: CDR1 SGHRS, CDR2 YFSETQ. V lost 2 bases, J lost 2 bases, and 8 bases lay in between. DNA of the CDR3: TGCGCCAGCAGCTTCGGCAGCACCTACGAGCAGTACTTC. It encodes CASSFGSTYEQYF.

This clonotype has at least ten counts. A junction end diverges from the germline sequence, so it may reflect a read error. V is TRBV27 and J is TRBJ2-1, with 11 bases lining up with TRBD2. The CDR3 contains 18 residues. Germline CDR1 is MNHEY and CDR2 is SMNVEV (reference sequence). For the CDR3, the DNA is TGTGCCAGCAAAGAAGAGATTTGGTTAGCGGGAGGGCCCCACAGGTGGGTCTTC. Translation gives CASKEEIWLAGGPHRWVF.

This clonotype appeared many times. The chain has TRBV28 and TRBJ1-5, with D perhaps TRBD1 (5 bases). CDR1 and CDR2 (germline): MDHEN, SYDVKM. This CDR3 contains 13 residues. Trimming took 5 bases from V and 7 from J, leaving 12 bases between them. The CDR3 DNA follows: TGTGCCAGCAGTCCCGGGACGAGACAGCCCCAGCATTTT. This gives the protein CASSPGTRQPQHF.

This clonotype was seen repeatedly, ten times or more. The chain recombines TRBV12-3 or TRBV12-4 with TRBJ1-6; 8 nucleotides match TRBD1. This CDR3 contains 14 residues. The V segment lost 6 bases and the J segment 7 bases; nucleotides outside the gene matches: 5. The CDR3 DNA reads TGTGCCAGCAGGGAGAGACAGGGGAATTCACCCCTCCACTTT. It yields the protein CASRERQGNSPLHF.

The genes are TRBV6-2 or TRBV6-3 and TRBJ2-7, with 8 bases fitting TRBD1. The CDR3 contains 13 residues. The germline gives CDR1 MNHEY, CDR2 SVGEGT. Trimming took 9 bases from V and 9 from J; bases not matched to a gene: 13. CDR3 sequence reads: CASMDRAGYSQYF. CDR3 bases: TGTGCCAGTATGGACAGGGCTGGTTATTCGCAGTACTTC.

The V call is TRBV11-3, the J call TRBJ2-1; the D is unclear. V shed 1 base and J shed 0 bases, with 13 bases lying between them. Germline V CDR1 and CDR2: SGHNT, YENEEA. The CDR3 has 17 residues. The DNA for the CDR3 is TGTGCCAGCAGCTTAGGTGGCGGATGGGGCTCCTACAATGAGCAGTTCTTC. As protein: CASSLGGGWGSYNEQFF. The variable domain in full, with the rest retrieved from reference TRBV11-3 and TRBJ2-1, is EAGVVQSPRYKIIEKKQPVAFWCNPISGHNTLYWYLQNLGQGPELLIRYENEEAVDDSQLPKDRFSAERLKGVDSTLKIQPAELGDSAVYLCASSLGGGWGSYNEQFFGPGTRLTVL.

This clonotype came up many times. The CDR3 DNA follows: TGTGCCAGCAGCCCTTATGATGAGCAGTTCTTC. Its protein product is CASSPYDEQFF. The genes are TRBV6-6 and TRBJ2-1; D gene uncertain. Per germline, CDR1 MNHNY and CDR2 SVGAGI (reference sequence). V was cut by 6 bases and J by 8 bases, with 8 bases left in between. The CDR3 loop spans 11 amino acids.

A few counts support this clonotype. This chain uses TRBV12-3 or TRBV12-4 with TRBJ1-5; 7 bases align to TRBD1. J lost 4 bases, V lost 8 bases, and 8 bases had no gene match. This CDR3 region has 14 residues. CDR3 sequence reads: CASLLGTVNQPQHF. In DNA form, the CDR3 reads TGTGCCAGCTTGTTGGGGACAGTAAATCAGCCCCAGCATTTT.

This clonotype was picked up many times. The chain's CDR3 is CASSQTSGVYNEQFF. Here the CDR3 DNA reads TGCGCCAGCAGCCAAACTAGCGGGGTTTACAATGAGCAGTTCTTC. The rearrangement links TRBV4-3 to TRBJ2-1; 10 bases align to TRBD2. The V and J ends lost 2 bases and 4 bases, in that order; junction bases with no gene match: 2. Per germline, CDR1 LGHNA and CDR2 YSLEER. There are 15 residues in the CDR3.

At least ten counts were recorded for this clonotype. In DNA form, the CDR3 reads TGCAGTGCCAGCGGGGAGGGGAAAAATTACAATGAGCAGTTCTTC. Its protein product is CSASGEGKNYNEQFF. The chain uses TRBV20-1 and TRBJ2-1; 7 nucleotides line up with TRBD2. The length of the CDR3 is 15 residues. V shed 6 bases, J shed 4 bases, and the junction held 12 bases outside the gene matches. Germline assignment: CDR1 DFQATT and CDR2 SNEGSKA (reference sequence).

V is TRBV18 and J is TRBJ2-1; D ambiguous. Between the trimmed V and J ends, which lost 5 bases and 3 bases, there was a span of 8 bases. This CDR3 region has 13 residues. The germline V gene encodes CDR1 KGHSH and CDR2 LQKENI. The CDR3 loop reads CASSTAGYNEQFF. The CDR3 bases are TGTGCCAGCTCAACGGCAGGCTACAATGAGCAGTTCTTC.

This CDR3 is CASSYFTGGFEQFF. The CDR3 nucleotides are TGTGCCAGCAGTTACTTTACAGGGGGCTTTGAGCAGTTCTTC. This chain links TRBV6-5 with TRBJ2-1; TRBD1 agrees at 9 bases. CDR1 and CDR2 from the germline V gene are MNHEY and SVGAGI. This CDR3 contains 14 residues. The J segment lost 9 bases and the V segment lost 1 base, leaving 4 bases of the junction unmatched.